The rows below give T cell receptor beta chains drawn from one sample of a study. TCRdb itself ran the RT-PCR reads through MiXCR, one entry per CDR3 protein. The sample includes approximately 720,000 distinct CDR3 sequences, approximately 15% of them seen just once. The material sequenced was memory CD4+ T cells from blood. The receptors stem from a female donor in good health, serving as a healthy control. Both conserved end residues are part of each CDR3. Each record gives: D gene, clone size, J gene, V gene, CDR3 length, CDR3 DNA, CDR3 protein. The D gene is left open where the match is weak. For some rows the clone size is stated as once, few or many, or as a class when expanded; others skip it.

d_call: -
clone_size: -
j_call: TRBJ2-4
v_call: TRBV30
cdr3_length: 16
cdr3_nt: TGTGCCTGGAGTCCCCTGACGGCGCCGGCCAAAAACATTCAGTACTTC
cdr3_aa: CAWSPLTAPAKNIQYF

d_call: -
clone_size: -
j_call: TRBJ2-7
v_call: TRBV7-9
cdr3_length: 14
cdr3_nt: TGTGCCAGCAGCTTAGGACAGATAATAAACGAGCAGTACTTC
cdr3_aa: CASSLGQIINEQYF

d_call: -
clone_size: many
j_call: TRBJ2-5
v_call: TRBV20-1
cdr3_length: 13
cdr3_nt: TGCAGTGCTAGGACGTACCCTCAAGAGACCCAGTACTTC
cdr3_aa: CSARTYPQETQYF

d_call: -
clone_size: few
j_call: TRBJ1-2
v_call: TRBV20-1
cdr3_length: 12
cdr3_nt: TGCAGTGCCAGACAGTCTCAAAGTGGCTACACCTTC
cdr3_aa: CSARQSQSGYTF

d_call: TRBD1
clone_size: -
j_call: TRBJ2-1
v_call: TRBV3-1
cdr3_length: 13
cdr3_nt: TGTGCCAGCAGCCAAGAAAGGGGGCGGGAGCAGTTCTTC
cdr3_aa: CASSQERGREQFF

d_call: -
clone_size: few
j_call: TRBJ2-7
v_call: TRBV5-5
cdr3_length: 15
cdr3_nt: TGTGCCAGCAGCCCGGCGGTCGGGTTAGGCTACGAGCAGTACTTC
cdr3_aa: CASSPAVGLGYEQYF

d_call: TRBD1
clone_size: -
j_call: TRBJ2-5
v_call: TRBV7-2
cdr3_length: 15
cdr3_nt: TGTGCCAGCAGCCCGCTCAGGGGGCAAAGGGAGACCCAGTACTTC
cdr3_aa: CASSPLRGQRETQYF

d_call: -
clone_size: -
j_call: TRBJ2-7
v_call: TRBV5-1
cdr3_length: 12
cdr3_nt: TGCGCCAGCAGCTTTTCTGCCGCGGAGCAGTACTTC
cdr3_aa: CASSFSAAEQYF

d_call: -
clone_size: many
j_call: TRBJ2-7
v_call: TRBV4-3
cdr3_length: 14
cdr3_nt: TGCGCCAGCAGCCAAGATCTAGCCCGCCGGGGGCAGTACTTC
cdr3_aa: CASSQDLARRGQYF

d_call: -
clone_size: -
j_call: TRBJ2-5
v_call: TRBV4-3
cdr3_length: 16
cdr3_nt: TGCGCCAGCAGCGGTACACCAACTCATCCCCAAGAGACCCAGTACTTC
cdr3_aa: CASSGTPTHPQETQYF

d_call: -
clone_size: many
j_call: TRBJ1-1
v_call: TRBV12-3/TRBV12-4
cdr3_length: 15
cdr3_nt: TGTGCCAGCAGTCCCAACACAGGACAGAACACTGAAGCTTTCTTT
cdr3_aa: CASSPNTGQNTEAFF

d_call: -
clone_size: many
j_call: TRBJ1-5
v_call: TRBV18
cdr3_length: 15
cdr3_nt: TGTGCCAGCTCAAAGAGCACCGATAGCAATCAGCCCCAGCATTTT
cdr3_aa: CASSKSTDSNQPQHF

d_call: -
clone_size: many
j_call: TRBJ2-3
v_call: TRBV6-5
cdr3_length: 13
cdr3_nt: TGTGCCAGCAGTAGGACTGTTCAGGATACGCAGTATTTT
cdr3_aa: CASSRTVQDTQYF

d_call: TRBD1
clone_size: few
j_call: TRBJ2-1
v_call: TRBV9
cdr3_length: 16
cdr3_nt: TGTGCCAGCAGTGAGACGGGACAGGGGGCGTTCAATGAGCAGTTCTTC
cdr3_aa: CASSETGQGAFNEQFF

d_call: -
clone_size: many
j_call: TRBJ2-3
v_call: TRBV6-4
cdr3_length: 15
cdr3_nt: TGTGCCAGCAGTCCGGGCGGGGTTAGCACAGATACGCAGTATTTT
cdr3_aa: CASSPGGVSTDTQYF

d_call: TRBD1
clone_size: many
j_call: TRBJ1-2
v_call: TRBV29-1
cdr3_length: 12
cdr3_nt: TGCAGCGTAACGGGACAGAACTATGGCTACACCTTC
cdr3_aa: CSVTGQNYGYTF

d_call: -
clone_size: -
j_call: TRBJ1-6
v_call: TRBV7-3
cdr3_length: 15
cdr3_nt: TGTGCCAGCAGCTCCCAGCAGGGGAGGAATTCACCCCTCCACTTT
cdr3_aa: CASSSQQGRNSPLHF

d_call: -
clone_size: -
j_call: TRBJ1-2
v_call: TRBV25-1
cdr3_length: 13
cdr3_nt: TGTGCCACCCTCAGGGGAGAGGCCTATGGCTACACCTTC
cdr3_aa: CATLRGEAYGYTF

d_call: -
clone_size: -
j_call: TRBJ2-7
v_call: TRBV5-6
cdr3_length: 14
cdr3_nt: TGTGCCAGCAGCCCTCGGGCCATCTCCTACGAGCAGTACTTC
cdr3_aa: CASSPRAISYEQYF

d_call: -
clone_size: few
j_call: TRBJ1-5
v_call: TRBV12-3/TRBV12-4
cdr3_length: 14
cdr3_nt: TGTGCCAGCAGTTTCTTCCTAGGGAATCAGCCCCAGCATTTT
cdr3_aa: CASSFFLGNQPQHF

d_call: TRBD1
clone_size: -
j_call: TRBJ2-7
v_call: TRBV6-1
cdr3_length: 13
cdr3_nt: TGTGCCAGCAGTGCAGACAGGGGGGACGAGCAGTACTTC
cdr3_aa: CASSADRGDEQYF

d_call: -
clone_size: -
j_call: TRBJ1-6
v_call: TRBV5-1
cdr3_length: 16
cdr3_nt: TGCGCCAGCAGCTTGCAGGCGGCCCCCGGGGATTCACCCCTCCACTTT
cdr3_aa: CASSLQAAPGDSPLHF

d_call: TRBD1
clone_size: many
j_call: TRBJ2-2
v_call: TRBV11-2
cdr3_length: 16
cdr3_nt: TGTGCCAGCAGCTTTAGACAGGGGGCTAACACCGGGGAGCTGTTTTTT
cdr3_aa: CASSFRQGANTGELFF

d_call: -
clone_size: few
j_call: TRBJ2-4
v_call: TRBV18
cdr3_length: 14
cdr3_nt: TGTGCCAGCTCACCAGATCCTGGACACCCCGTTCAGTACTTC
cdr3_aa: CASSPDPGHPVQYF

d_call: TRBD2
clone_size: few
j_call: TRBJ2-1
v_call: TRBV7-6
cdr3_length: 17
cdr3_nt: TGTGCCAGCAGCTCCCGGGGGGGGACTAGCGGCTACAATGAGCAGTTCTTC
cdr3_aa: CASSSRGGTSGYNEQFF

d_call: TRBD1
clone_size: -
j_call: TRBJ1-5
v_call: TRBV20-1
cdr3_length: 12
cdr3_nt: TGCAGTGCTGGAGGACAGGGCCAGCCCCAGCATTTT
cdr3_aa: CSAGGQGQPQHF

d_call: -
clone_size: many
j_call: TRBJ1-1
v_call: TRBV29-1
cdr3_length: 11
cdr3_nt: TGCAGCGGGCGACAGGACACTGAAGCTTTCTTT
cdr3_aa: CSGRQDTEAFF

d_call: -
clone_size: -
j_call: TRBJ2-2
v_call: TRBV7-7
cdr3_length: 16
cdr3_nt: TGTGCCAGCAGCTTACCCCCCCGACAGAACACCGGGGAGCTGTTTTTT
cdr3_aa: CASSLPPRQNTGELFF

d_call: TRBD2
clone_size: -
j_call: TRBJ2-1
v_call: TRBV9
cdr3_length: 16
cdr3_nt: TGTGCCAGCAGCGTGACTAGCGGGAGGGGGTACAATGAGCAGTTCTTC
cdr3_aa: CASSVTSGRGYNEQFF

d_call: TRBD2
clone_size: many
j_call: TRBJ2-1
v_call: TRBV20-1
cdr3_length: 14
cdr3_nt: TGCAGTGCTAGGAGTCTAGCGGGTACGAATGAGCAGTTCTTC
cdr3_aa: CSARSLAGTNEQFF

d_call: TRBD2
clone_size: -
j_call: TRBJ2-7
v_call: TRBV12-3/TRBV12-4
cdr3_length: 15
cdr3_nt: TGTGCCAGCAGTCCCTGGACTAGCGGGAGTCGCGAGCAGTACTTC
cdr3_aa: CASSPWTSGSREQYF

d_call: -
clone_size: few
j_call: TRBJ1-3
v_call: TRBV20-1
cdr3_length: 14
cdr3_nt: TGCAGTGCCGCGGACGTCTCTCGCGGAAACACCATATATTTT
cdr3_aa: CSAADVSRGNTIYF

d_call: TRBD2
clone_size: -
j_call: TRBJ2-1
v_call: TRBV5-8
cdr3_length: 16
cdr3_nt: TGTGCCAGCAGCCGGGGACTAGCGGGAGTAGGCGATGAGCAGTTCTTC
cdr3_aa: CASSRGLAGVGDEQFF

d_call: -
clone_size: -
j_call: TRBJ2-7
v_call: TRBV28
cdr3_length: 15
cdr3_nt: TGTGCCAGCAGCGACTGGGACGGGAACTCCTACGAGCAGTACTTC
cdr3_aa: CASSDWDGNSYEQYF

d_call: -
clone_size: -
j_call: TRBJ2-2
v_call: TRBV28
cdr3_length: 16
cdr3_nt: TGTGCCAGCAGTTCACGACCGATTTCTAGCACCGGGGAGCTGTTTTTT
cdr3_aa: CASSSRPISSTGELFF

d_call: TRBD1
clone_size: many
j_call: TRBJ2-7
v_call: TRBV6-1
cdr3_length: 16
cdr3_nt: TGTGCCAGCAGACACCGGGACAGGGACGAATCCTACGAGCAGTACTTC
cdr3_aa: CASRHRDRDESYEQYF

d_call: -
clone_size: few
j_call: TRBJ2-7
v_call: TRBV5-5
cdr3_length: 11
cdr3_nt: TGTGCCAGCACCTCCAACTACGAGCAGTACTTC
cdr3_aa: CASTSNYEQYF

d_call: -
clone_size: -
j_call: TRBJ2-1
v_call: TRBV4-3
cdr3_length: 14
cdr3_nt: TGCGCCAGCAGCCAAGAAGTTTCCAGGAATGAGCAGTTCTTC
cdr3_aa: CASSQEVSRNEQFF

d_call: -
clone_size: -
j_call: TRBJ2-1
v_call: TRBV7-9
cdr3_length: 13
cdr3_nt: TGTGCCAGCACCACCAACTCGGGGGATGAGCAGTTCTTC
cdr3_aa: CASTTNSGDEQFF

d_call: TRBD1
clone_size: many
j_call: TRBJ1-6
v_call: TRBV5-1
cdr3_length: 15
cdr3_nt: TGCGCCAGCAGCCGGGACAGGGCGGAAGAATCACCCCTCCACTTT
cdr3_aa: CASSRDRAEESPLHF

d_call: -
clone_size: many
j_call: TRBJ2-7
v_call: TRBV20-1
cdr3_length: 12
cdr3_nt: TGCAGTGCTACCGGGCCGCACTACGAGCAGTACTTC
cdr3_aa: CSATGPHYEQYF

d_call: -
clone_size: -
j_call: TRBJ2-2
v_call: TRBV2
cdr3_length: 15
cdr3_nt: TGTGCCAGCAGTGAAGCGGGAGCGAACACCGGGGAGCTGTTTTTT
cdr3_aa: CASSEAGANTGELFF

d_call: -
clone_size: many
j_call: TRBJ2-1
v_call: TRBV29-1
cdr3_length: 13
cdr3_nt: TGCAGCGCTGGCAGCAGGATTGACAATGAGCAGTTCTTC
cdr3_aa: CSAGSRIDNEQFF

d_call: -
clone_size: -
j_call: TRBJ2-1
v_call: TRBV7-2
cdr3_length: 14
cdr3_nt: TGTGCCAGCAGCTTAGGGCTAACCCACAATGAGCAGTTCTTC
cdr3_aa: CASSLGLTHNEQFF

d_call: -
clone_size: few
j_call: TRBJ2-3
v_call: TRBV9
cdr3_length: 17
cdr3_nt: TGTGCCAGCAGCCCCAGGAGTAGCGGTCCTAGCACAGATACGCAGTATTTT
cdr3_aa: CASSPRSSGPSTDTQYF

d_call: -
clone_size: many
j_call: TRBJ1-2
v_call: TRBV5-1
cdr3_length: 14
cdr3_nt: TGCGCCAGCAGCTTGGAGGACGGCAGAAATGGCTACACCTTC
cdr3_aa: CASSLEDGRNGYTF

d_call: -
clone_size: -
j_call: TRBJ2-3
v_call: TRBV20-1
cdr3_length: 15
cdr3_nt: TGCAGTGCCGTGACCCGCAGGTCTAGCACAGATACGCAGTATTTT
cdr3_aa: CSAVTRRSSTDTQYF

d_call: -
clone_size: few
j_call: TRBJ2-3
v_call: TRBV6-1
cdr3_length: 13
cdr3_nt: TGTGCCAGCAGTCATAGTTTTTCAGATACGCAGTATTTT
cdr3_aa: CASSHSFSDTQYF

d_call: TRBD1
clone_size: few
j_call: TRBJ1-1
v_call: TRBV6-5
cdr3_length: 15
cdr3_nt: TGTGCCAGCGTAGGGACGGGACAGGGGAACACTGAAGCTTTCTTT
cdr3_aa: CASVGTGQGNTEAFF

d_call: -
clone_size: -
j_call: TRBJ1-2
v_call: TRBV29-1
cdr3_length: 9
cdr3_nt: TGCAGCGTTGACATTGGCTACACCTTC
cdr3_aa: CSVDIGYTF

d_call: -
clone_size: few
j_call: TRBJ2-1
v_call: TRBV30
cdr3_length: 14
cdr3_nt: TGTGCCTGGAGTGTAGGACAGACTAACAATGAGCAGTTCTTC
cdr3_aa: CAWSVGQTNNEQFF

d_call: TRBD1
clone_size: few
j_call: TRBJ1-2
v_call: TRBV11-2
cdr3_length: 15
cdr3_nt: TGTGCCAGCACCTTAGACAGGGTGGCGAACTATGGCTACACCTTC
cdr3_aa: CASTLDRVANYGYTF

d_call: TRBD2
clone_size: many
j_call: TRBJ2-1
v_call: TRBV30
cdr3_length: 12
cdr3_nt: TGTGCCCGGGAGGGACCCTACAATGAGCAGTTCTTC
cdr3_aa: CAREGPYNEQFF

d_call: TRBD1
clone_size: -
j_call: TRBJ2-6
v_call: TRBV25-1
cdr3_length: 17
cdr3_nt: TGTGCCAGCAGTTCCAACAGGGGGCAAAATGGGGCCAACGTCCTGACTTTC
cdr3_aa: CASSSNRGQNGANVLTF

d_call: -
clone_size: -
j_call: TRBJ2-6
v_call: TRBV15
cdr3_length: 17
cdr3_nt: TGTGCCACCAGCAGAGAAGCTAAGGCAACTGGGGCCAACGTCCTGACTTTC
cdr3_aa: CATSREAKATGANVLTF

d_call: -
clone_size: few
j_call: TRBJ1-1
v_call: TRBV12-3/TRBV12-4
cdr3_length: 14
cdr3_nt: TGTGCCAGCAGTTTTAACAGGGTTACCACTGAAGCTTTCTTT
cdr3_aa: CASSFNRVTTEAFF

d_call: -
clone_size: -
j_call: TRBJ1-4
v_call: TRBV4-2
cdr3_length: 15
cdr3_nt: TGTGCCAGCAGCCAAAGTCATAATAGCGGTGAAAAACTGTTTTTT
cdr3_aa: CASSQSHNSGEKLFF

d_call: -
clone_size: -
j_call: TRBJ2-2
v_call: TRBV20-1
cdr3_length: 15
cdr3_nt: TGCAGTGCTAGAGTATCCGGGTCGGACACCGGGGAGCTGTTTTTT
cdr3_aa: CSARVSGSDTGELFF

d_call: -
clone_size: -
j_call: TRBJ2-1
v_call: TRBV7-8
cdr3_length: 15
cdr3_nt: TGTGCCAGCAGCTTATCCCAGGGTATTATCAATGAGCAGTTCTTC
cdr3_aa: CASSLSQGIINEQFF